Below, one T cell receptor (beta chain) is given with its context. Its antigen is unidentified. The junction had 4 bases not matched to a gene; V was cut back by 5 bases and J by 2 bases. This CDR3 has 14 residues. In germline, CDR1 is SGHRS, CDR2 YFSETQ. Production of TCR cDNA was by 5'RACE template switching, which also added a universal primer site and UMIs. Using its own MiXCR run on the 5' RACE reads, TCRdb lists one record per CDR3 protein. Of over 150,000 distinct CDR3 sequences listed, about 7% are singletons. The record originates from a study of T cells after yellow fever vaccination. Overall study: Fractions of low cell number were prepared using SMART-Seq v4 Ultra Low Input.

Study-level findings and limits: In post-booster samples, most primary-vaccination clones reappeared (about 95% CD4, 88% CD8).

The input for sequencing was CD4+ T cells sorted from PBMCs, taken less than 6 days after the first yellow fever vaccination. The origin of this receptor is a man aged 18 to 29 who received the YFV17D yellow fever vaccine. This chain joins TRBV5-1 and TRBJ2-5; 9 bases align to TRBD1. CDR3 coding DNA: TGCGCCAGCAGGGCCGGGACAGGGCAAGAGACCCAGTACTTC. It encodes CASRAGTGQETQYF.